This passage covers 18 T cell receptor beta chains from one sample sequenced in a study of OX40 agonist ivuxolimab in advanced cancers. The table came from immunoSEQ multiplex PCR; TCRdb's copy has only in-frame clones and leaves some out. The sample lists over 30,000 clones; approximately 78% were seen once. This specimen consisted of CD4+ or CD8+ T cells sorted from blood, obtained in a trial of the OX40 agonist ivuxolimab. These receptors were obtained from an adult with an advanced solid tumor such as melanoma, head and neck, liver or kidney cancer.

Here the CDR3 DNA reads TGTGCCAGCAGCCCCTACAGGGGATTGAACACTGAAGCTTTCTTT. It codes for CASSPYRGLNTEAFF. This rearrangement joins TRBV9 to TRBJ1-1, with 7 bases identical to TRBD1. The CDR3 consists of 15 residues. The J segment lost 0 bases and the V segment lost 4 bases, leaving 6 bases of the junction unmatched. Germline V gene sequence: CDR1 SGDLS, CDR2 YYNGEE.

The gene calls are TRBV5-6 and TRBJ2-1, with 13 bases aligning to TRBD2. Unmatched junction bases numbered 17, after V lost 8 bases and J lost 9 bases. Per the germline V gene, CDR1 is SGHDT and CDR2 is YYEEEE. The CDR3 has 17 amino acids. The chain's CDR3 is CASYRTSGRMGVVEQFF. For the CDR3, the DNA is TGTGCCAGTTACAGGACTAGCGGGAGAATGGGAGTCGTTGAGCAGTTCTTC. The variable domain in full, completed from reference TRBV5-6 and TRBJ2-1, reads DAGVTQSPTHLIKTRGQQVTLRCSPKSGHDTVSWYQQALGQGPQFIFQYYEEEERQRGNFPDRFSGHQFPNYSSELNVNALLLGDSALYLCASYRTSGRMGVVEQFFGPGTRLTVL.

The CDR3 sequence is CASSQQDSNQPQHF. CDR3 nucleotides: TGTGCCAGCAGTCAACAGGATAGCAATCAGCCCCAGCATTTT. The chain joins TRBV7-2 to TRBJ1-5, with D perhaps matching TRBD1 (5 bases). The CDR3 consists of 14 residues. Trimming pared 6 bases from V and 0 bases from J, leaving 9 bases between. Germline CDR1 reads SGHTA; CDR2 reads FQGNSA.

The chain carries TRBV2 and TRBJ2-1; D is possibly TRBD1 (7 bases). Germline lookup yields CDR1 SNHLY and CDR2 FYNNEI. The V gene lost 9 bases and the J gene lost 7 bases, with 16 bases spanning the gap. CDR3 size: 13 residues. The CDR3 loop reads CASTLQGGNEQFF. In DNA, the CDR3 is TGTGCCAGTACGCTGCAGGGGGGTAATGAGCAGTTCTTC.

V and J are TRBV7-8 and TRBJ2-7, with a tentative D call TRBD1 (5 bases). This CDR3 is 13 amino acids long. V gave up 1 base and J gave up 4 bases, with 8 bases separating them. Germline loops: CDR1 SGHVS, CDR2 FQNEAQ. CDR3 sequence: CASSLEWTYEQYF. CDR3 bases: TGTGCCAGCAGCTTAGAGTGGACATACGAGCAGTACTTC.

This clone has only one observation. The chain carries TRBV6-6 and TRBJ2-1, with a tentative D call TRBD2 (6 bases). V was clipped by 5 bases and J by 7 bases, with 6 bases between them. The CDR3 is 11 residues long. In germline, CDR1 is MNHNY, CDR2 SVGAGI (reference sequence). CDR3 protein: CASSSGNEQFF. In DNA, the CDR3 is TGTGCCAGCAGTAGCGGGAATGAGCAGTTCTTC.

V and J are TRBV27 and TRBJ1-4; D gene ambiguous. The CDR3 has 14 amino acids. Germline CDR1 is MNHEY and CDR2 is SMNVEV (reference sequence). The V and J ends lost 3 bases and 5 bases respectively, with 10 bases between them. CDR3 sequence: CASSLRPKNEKLFF. CDR3 DNA: TGTGCCAGCAGTTTGAGACCCAAGAATGAAAAACTGTTTTTT.

The chain couples TRBV15 to TRBJ1-5; 10 bases are a match to TRBD1. Germline V gives CDR1 LNHNV, CDR2 YYDKDF (reference sequence). CDR3 length: 15 residues. V lost 1 base to trimming and J lost 5 bases; unmatched junction nucleotides: 2. This CDR3 reads CATSRGGTGDQPQHF. The CDR3, as DNA: TGTGCCACCAGCAGAGGAGGGACAGGGGATCAGCCCCAGCATTTT.

The chain links TRBV6-4 to TRBJ1-1, with D tentatively TRBD1 (5 bases). The germline CDR1 and CDR2 sequences are MRHNA and SNTAGT. The CDR3 is 16 amino acids. V lost 5 bases, J lost 4 bases, and 20 bases lay in between. CDR3 in amino acids: CASSSGPPGRGTEAFF. The CDR3 nucleotides are TGTGCCAGCAGTTCGGGGCCCCCGGGCCGGGGCACTGAAGCTTTCTTT.

The V call is TRBV5-6, the J call TRBJ2-7, with 8 bases aligning to TRBD1. The V segment lost 4 bases and the J segment 12 bases; nucleotides outside the gene matches: 15. The CDR3 extends over 14 amino acids. Germline V gives CDR1 SGHDT, CDR2 YYEEEE. CDR3 sequence: CASSGTGGIMSLYF. CDR3 coding DNA: TGTGCCAGCAGCGGAACAGGGGGTATCATGTCTTTGTACTTC.

The chain carries TRBV29-1 and TRBJ2-7; D might be TRBD2 (5 bases). V was trimmed by 4 bases and J by 1 base, leaving 11 bases between them. This CDR3 has 13 amino acids. CDR1 is SQVTM and CDR2 is ANQGSEA in the germline V gene. In DNA, the CDR3 is TGCAGCGTTGGAACTAGTGAATCCTACGAGCAGTACTTC. This codes for CSVGTSESYEQYF.

The chain couples TRBV7-2 to TRBJ2-1; 8 nucleotides match TRBD2. Germline-derived CDR1 and CDR2 are SGHTA and FQGNSA. Trimming took 4 bases from V and 9 from J; bases not matched to a gene: 5. The CDR3 loop spans 13 amino acids. Here the CDR3 reads CASSSSGSFEQFF. In DNA form, the CDR3 reads TGTGCCAGCAGCTCAAGCGGGAGTTTTGAGCAGTTCTTC.

The chain uses TRBV7-2 and TRBJ1-2; D call uncertain. Germline V CDR1 and CDR2: SGHTA, FQGNSA. The CDR3 runs to 13 residues. V shed 5 bases and J shed 5 bases, with 12 bases lying between them. CDR3 coding DNA: TGTGCCAGCAGCCATGGAAATTATTATGGCTACACCTTC. Its protein product is CASSHGNYYGYTF.

The J gene is TRBJ2-5, the V gene TRBV14; D not resolved. Germline V lookup: CDR1 SGHDN, CDR2 FVKESK. This CDR3 has 11 residues. V shed 2 bases and J shed 5 bases, with 3 bases lying between them. As DNA, the CDR3 is TGTGCCAGCAGCCAATATGAGACCCAGTACTTC. As protein: CASSQYETQYF. Complete variable domain (other parts from reference TRBV14 and TRBJ2-5): EAGVTQFPSHSVIEKGQTVTLRCDPISGHDNLYWYRRVMGKEIKFLLHFVKESKQDESGMPNNRFLAERTGGTYSTLKVQPAELEDSGVYFCASSQYETQYFGPGTRLLVL.

This chain joins TRBV7-9 and TRBJ1-2; D is uncertain. V was shortened by 1 base and J by 6 bases, with 12 bases between the two germline ends. Germline CDR1 SEHNR, CDR2 FQNEAQ (reference sequence). The CDR3 is made up of 14 amino acids. The CDR3 protein is CASSLGRAGDGYTF. CDR3 nucleotide sequence: TGTGCCAGCAGCTTAGGACGAGCTGGGGATGGCTACACCTTC.

The J gene is TRBJ1-5, the V gene TRBV7-9; 10 bases fit TRBD1. Germline V gene sequence: CDR1 SEHNR, CDR2 FQNEAQ (reference sequence). CDR3 length equals 15 residues. The trim removed 1 base at V and 4 bases at J, leaving 1 base unmatched. The chain's CDR3 is CASSLGTGGNQPQHF. The CDR3 DNA follows: TGTGCCAGCAGCTTAGGGACAGGGGGAAATCAGCCCCAGCATTTT. Variable domain in full (rest from reference TRBV7-9 and TRBJ1-5): DTGVSQNPRHKITKRGQNVTFRCDPISEHNRLYWYRQTLGQGPEFLTYFQNEAQLEKSRLLSDRFSAERPKGSFSTLEIQRTEQGDSAMYLCASSLGTGGNQPQHFGDGTRLSIL.

The V call is TRBV2, the J call TRBJ2-6; D unclear. This CDR3 has 15 amino acids. Germline assignment: CDR1 SNHLY and CDR2 FYNNEI. The germline V and J ends were trimmed by 5 bases and 2 bases, with 10 bases remaining between them. CDR3 region: CASSSVSAGANVLTF. DNA for the CDR3: TGTGCCAGCAGTTCTGTATCCGCTGGGGCCAACGTCCTGACTTTC.

This chain connects TRBV11-2 to TRBJ1-1; no clear D gene. Germline V gene lookup returns CDR1 SGHAT and CDR2 FQNNGV. This CDR3 region has 14 residues. V lost 2 bases and J 8 bases, leaving 15 bases between the germline ends. Written as DNA, the CDR3 is TGTGCCAGCAGCTTATTCAGTCTAATCCCGGAAGCTTTCTTT. Residues: CASSLFSLIPEAFF.